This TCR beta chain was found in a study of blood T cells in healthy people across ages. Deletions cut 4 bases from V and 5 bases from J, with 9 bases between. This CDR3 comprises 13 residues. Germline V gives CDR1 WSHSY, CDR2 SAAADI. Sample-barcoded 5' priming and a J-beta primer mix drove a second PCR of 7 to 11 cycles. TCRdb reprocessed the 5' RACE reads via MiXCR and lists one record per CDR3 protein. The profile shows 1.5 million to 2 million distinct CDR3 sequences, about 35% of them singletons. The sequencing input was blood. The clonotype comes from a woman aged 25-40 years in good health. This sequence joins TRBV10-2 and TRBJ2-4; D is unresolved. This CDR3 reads CASSVGMENIQYF. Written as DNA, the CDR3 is TGCGCCAGCAGTGTGGGTATGGAAAACATTCAGTACTTC.